One T cell receptor (beta chain) is described in this entry. This entry belongs to a study of T cell changes during pregnancy in multiple sclerosis. Germline V gives CDR1 SEHNR, CDR2 FQNEAQ (reference sequence). This CDR3 has 16 residues. J was trimmed by 0 bases and V by 8 bases; bases with no gene match: 7. Clones were sequenced by immunoSEQ multiplex PCR, and TCRdb holds only the in-frame ones, with some missing. The sample has under 100,000 clones, 94% seen once. The starting material was peripheral blood, obtained in the third trimester of pregnancy. This chain uses TRBV7-9 with TRBJ1-6, with 7 bases identical to TRBD1. This clonotype was obtained from a female donor with multiple sclerosis, enrolled in a pregnancy study. This CDR3 reads CASEKTGSSYNSPLHF. CDR3 coding DNA: TGTGCCAGCGAAAAGACAGGGAGCTCCTATAATTCACCCCTCCACTTT.